What follows are 20 T cell receptor beta chains derived from one specimen sequenced in a study of identifying expanded T cells in peripheral blood. The assay was immunoSEQ multiplex PCR, and TCRdb's table has in-frame clones only and misses some. The repertoire includes about 120,000 clones, 75% to 90% of them detected once, and 3.3% sits in the top ten. What was sequenced was blood. These receptor sequences come from a person aged 18 to 75 in good health.

The chain carries TRBV21-1 and TRBJ1-2; TRBD1, as called in the table, went unchecked against the DNA. TRBV21-1 is given as a pseudogene. The CDR3 totals 19 residues. The DNA for the CDR3 is TGTGCCAGCAGCAAAGAACCCTCTTTACCCGGGACACGGATAGGAGGCTACACCTTC. It yields the protein CASSKEPSLPGTRIGGYTF.

This clone appeared a few times. V gene TRBV30 combines with J gene TRBJ1-5; D gene unclear. Trimming took off 2 bases at V and 3 bases at J, with 5 bases between the two ends. This CDR3 contains 12 residues. The germline CDR1 and CDR2 sequences are GTSNPN and SVGIG (reference sequence). CDR3 amino acids: CAWSITNQPQHF. In DNA form, the CDR3 reads TGTGCCTGGAGTATAACCAATCAGCCCCAGCATTTT.

V gene TRBV5-1 combines with J gene TRBJ2-3, with D uncertain. The CDR3 is made up of 14 amino acids. In germline, CDR1 is SGHRS, CDR2 YFSETQ. The V and J ends lost 3 bases and 5 bases respectively, with 13 bases between them. CDR3 bases: TGCGCCAGCAGCTCCCTTCGCGGAAGAGATACGCAGTATTTT. Protein sequence: CASSSLRGRDTQYF. Full variable domain (remainder filled in from reference TRBV5-1 and TRBJ2-3): KAGVTQTPRYLIKTRGQQVTLSCSPISGHRSVSWYQQTPGQGLQFLFEYFSETQRNKGNFPGRFSGRQFSNSRSEMNVSTLELGDSALYLCASSSLRGRDTQYFGPGTRLTVL.

This sequence joins TRBV7-8 and TRBJ2-2, with D unresolved. V was cut by 2 bases and J by 5 bases, with 6 bases left in between. This CDR3 is built from 13 residues. Germline V lookup: CDR1 SGHVS, CDR2 FQNEAQ. As DNA, the CDR3 is TGTGCCAGCAGCTTAACAGCAACCGGGGAGCTGTTTTTT. Translated, it gives CASSLTATGELFF.

The chain joins TRBV5-1 to TRBJ1-1; D not resolved. This CDR3 is built from 14 residues. Germline V gives CDR1 SGHRS, CDR2 YFSETQ. Trimming removed 0 bases from V and 5 bases from J, with 11 bases in between. The CDR3 DNA reads TGCGCCAGCAGCTTGGGTGGTGGGCGGACTGAAGCTTTCTTT. Translating gives CASSLGGGRTEAFF.

V and J are TRBV7-9 and TRBJ2-7, with a tentative D call TRBD2 (5 bases). CDR1 and CDR2 (germline): SEHNR, FQNEAQ (reference sequence). Trimming took 5 bases from V and 2 from J, leaving 13 bases between them. The CDR3 is 14 amino acids. The CDR3 region has the DNA TGTGCCAGCAGCCGCCCTGACGGGACCTACGAGCAGTACTTC. The encoded protein is CASSRPDGTYEQYF.

V gene TRBV7-9 combines with J gene TRBJ2-3; 7 positions match TRBD2. The junction had 13 bases not matched to a gene; V was cut back by 8 bases and J by 2 bases. The CDR3 spans 16 residues. Germline loops: CDR1 SEHNR, CDR2 FQNEAQ (reference sequence). This CDR3 is CASGRALAAPTDTQYF. In DNA, the CDR3 is TGTGCCAGCGGCCGGGCTCTAGCGGCCCCCACAGATACGCAGTATTTT.

The genes are TRBV6-1 and TRBJ2-7; the D gene is possibly TRBD1 (5 bases). Per germline, CDR1 MNHNS and CDR2 SASEGT. Trimming left V 1 base short and J 0 bases short, with 10 bases between. The CDR3 extends over 15 amino acids. The CDR3: CASSEGQSSSYEQYF. CDR3 nucleotide sequence: TGTGCCAGCAGTGAAGGACAGTCGAGCTCCTACGAGCAGTACTTC.

This chain joins TRBV18 and TRBJ1-1; perhaps TRBD1 as D (5 bases). This CDR3 has 17 amino acids. V was shortened by 3 bases and J by 0 bases, with 17 bases between the two germline ends. Germline CDR1 and CDR2: KGHSH and LQKENI. Here the CDR3 DNA reads TGTGCCAGCTCACCGACCCCCACCGGGACGGTGAACACTGAAGCTTTCTTT. It translates to CASSPTPTGTVNTEAFF. Complete variable domain (other parts from reference TRBV18 and TRBJ1-1): NAGVMQNPRHLVRRRGQEARLRCSPMKGHSHVYWYRQLPEEGLKFMVYLQKENIIDESGMPKERFSAEFPKEGPSILRIQQVVRGDSAAYFCASSPTPTGTVNTEAFFGQGTRLTVV.

The CDR3 reads CASSLISYGTEAFF. CDR3 nucleotide sequence: TGCGCCAGCAGCTTGATCTCCTACGGCACTGAAGCTTTCTTT. The rearrangement uses TRBV5-1 and TRBJ1-1; D ambiguous. The CDR3 runs 14 residues. Per the germline V gene, CDR1 is SGHRS and CDR2 is YFSETQ. Between the trimmed V and J ends, which lost 1 base and 4 bases, there was a span of 11 bases.

This sequence joins TRBV6-1 and TRBJ2-7, with D uncertain. CDR1 is MNHNS and CDR2 is SASEGT in the germline V gene. V was pared by 4 bases and J by 1 base, with 23 bases between. The CDR3 is made up of 18 amino acids. The CDR3 DNA reads as TGTGCCAGCAGTGGAAGTGTCAACAGCCGACTCCCTTCCTACGAGCAGTACTTC. Its protein is CASSGSVNSRLPSYEQYF.

The chain has TRBV6-1 and TRBJ1-1, with D unclear. CDR1 MNHNS and CDR2 SASEGT come from the germline V gene. The CDR3 is made up of 14 amino acids. V lost 2 bases and J 0 bases, leaving 7 bases between the germline ends. This CDR3 is CASSEIPMNTEAFF. For the CDR3, the DNA is TGTGCCAGCAGTGAAATTCCCATGAACACTGAAGCTTTCTTT.

The rearrangement uses TRBV5-4 and TRBJ2-2, with 14 bases matching TRBD2. V dropped 3 bases and J dropped 0; count of bases not matched to a gene: 4. There are 18 residues in the CDR3. Germline-derived CDR1 and CDR2 are SGHNT and YYREEE (reference sequence). This chain's CDR3 is CASSSGLAGASNTGELFF. The CDR3 DNA reads TGTGCCAGCAGCTCGGGACTAGCGGGGGCTTCGAACACCGGGGAGCTGTTTTTT.

The chain uses TRBV6-5 and TRBJ2-1; tentative D call: TRBD1 (5 bases). The germline gives CDR1 MNHEY, CDR2 SVGAGI. Trimming took off 0 bases at V and 7 bases at J, with 13 bases between the two ends. The length of the CDR3 is 15 residues. DNA for the CDR3: TGTGCCAGCAGTTACTCTCGCAAAGGGGTAAATGAGCAGTTCTTC. The encoded protein is CASSYSRKGVNEQFF.

The chain recombines TRBV20-1 with TRBJ1-2; maybe TRBD1 (5 bases). Deletions cut 4 bases from V and 2 bases from J, with 5 bases between. Germline lookup yields CDR1 DFQATT and CDR2 SNEGSKA (reference sequence). There are 11 residues in the CDR3. This chain's CDR3 is CSATGNYGYTF. In nucleotides, the CDR3 is TGCAGTGCTACAGGGAACTATGGCTACACCTTC.

The rearrangement joins TRBV6-1 to TRBJ1-1, with D hard to call. Trimming shortened V by 7 bases and J by 2 bases, and 11 bases separated the two germline ends. This CDR3 has 13 amino acids. From germline, CDR1 is MNHNS and CDR2 SASEGT. The CDR3: CASISGLNTEAFF. The CDR3 DNA sequence: TGTGCCAGCATTTCCGGTCTAAACACTGAAGCTTTCTTT.

The chain recombines TRBV5-6 with TRBJ1-2, with a possible D match to TRBD1 (6 bases). The ends were cut back, 0 bases at V and 3 bases at J, with 15 bases in the middle. The CDR3 covers 16 residues. From germline, CDR1 is SGHDT and CDR2 YYEEEE. The CDR3 DNA sequence: TGTGCCAGCAGCTTGGAGGTTGGTCCAGGGGACTATGGCTACACCTTC. Protein sequence: CASSLEVGPGDYGYTF.

This rearrangement joins TRBV9 to TRBJ2-7; 8 positions agree with TRBD1. CDR3 length: 17 residues. Per germline, CDR1 SGDLS and CDR2 YYNGEE. V was pared by 3 bases and J by 3 bases, with 14 bases of the junction left unmatched. The CDR3 reads CASSGFPTGTGFYEQYF. Here the CDR3 DNA reads TGTGCCAGCAGCGGATTCCCGACCGGGACAGGTTTCTACGAGCAGTACTTC. Full variable domain (missing parts from reference TRBV9 and TRBJ2-7): DSGVTQTPKHLITATGQRVTLRCSPRSGDLSVYWYQQSLDQGLQFLIQYYNGEERAKGNILERFSAQQFPDLHSELNLSSLELGDSALYFCASSGFPTGTGFYEQYFGPGTRLTVT.

This clone has a single count. The chain carries TRBV7-9 and TRBJ2-5, with D perhaps matching TRBD2 (6 bases). V lost 2 bases and J lost 0, with 13 bases in between. Germline CDR1 and CDR2: SEHNR and FQNEAQ (reference sequence). The CDR3 runs to 16 residues. Written as DNA, the CDR3 is TGTGCCAGCAGCTTAAGGGCAGGGACTTACCAAGAGACCCAGTACTTC. It is translated as CASSLRAGTYQETQYF.

The CDR3 region has the DNA TGTGCCAGTAGAATCGCCCAGCGGGGAGTAGATACGCAGTATTTT. It encodes CASRIAQRGVDTQYF. This chain links TRBV19 with TRBJ2-3, with 7 bases matching TRBD2. J lost 5 bases, V lost 6 bases, and 11 bases had no gene match. Germline V gives CDR1 LNHDA, CDR2 SQIVND (reference sequence). The CDR3 has 15 amino acids.